The 7 T cell receptor beta chains below come from one sample, sequenced in a study of Graves' ophthalmopathy and Graves' hyperthyroidism. The TCR beta CDR3 regions underwent amplification from RNA transcripts. HTBI primers were used in a first-round RT-PCR, which preceded a second-round multiplex PCR. TCRdb reprocessed the multiplex PCR reads via MiXCR and lists one record per CDR3 protein. Of fewer than 250,000 distinct CDR3 sequences in the sample, just under 30% were seen once. Sequencing input: peripheral blood. The receptors stem from a man between 45 and 60 years old with Graves' ophthalmopathy.

This clonotype came up many times. V and J are TRBV28 and TRBJ2-7; 7 nucleotides agree with TRBD1. This CDR3 is built from 15 residues. Germline CDR1 is MDHEN and CDR2 is SYDVKM. Trimming removed 3 bases from V and 5 bases from J; junction bases left unmatched: 10. CDR3: CASSLGEGARHEQYF. The CDR3 DNA sequence: TGTGCCAGCAGTTTGGGAGAGGGGGCCCGGCACGAGCAGTACTTC.

This clonotype appeared many times. This chain joins TRBV24-1 and TRBJ2-2; 9 bases fit TRBD1. Germline CDR1 and CDR2: KGHDR and SFDVKD. V trimming: 3 bases; J trimming: 3 bases; junction bases outside the gene matches: 4. CDR3 size: 16 residues. CDR3 nucleotide sequence: TGTGCCACCAGTGATCCCGGGACAGGGCACACCGGGGAGCTGTTTTTT. This encodes CATSDPGTGHTGELFF.

Many counts were recorded for this clonotype. The V and J genes are TRBV7-2 and TRBJ1-1; D uncertain. Germline V lookup: CDR1 SGHTA, CDR2 FQGNSA. This CDR3 region has 14 residues. Trimming stripped 3 bases from V and 1 base from J, with 9 bases between. CDR3 bases: TGTGCCAGCAGCTTTTCCACCGGGAACACTGAAGCTTTCTTT. It codes for CASSFSTGNTEAFF.

This clonotype was observed many times. The junction does not match germline at one end; this may be a read error. The chain joins TRBV19 to TRBJ2-2; 8 bases agree with TRBD1. The CDR3 loop spans 14 amino acids. Germline CDR1 reads LNHDA; CDR2 reads SQIVND (reference sequence). CDR3 sequence: CACSPGQGGGELFF. For the CDR3, the DNA is TGTGCCTGTAGTCCCGGACAGGGCGGCGGGGAGCTGTTTTTT.

This clonotype was seen at least ten times. The rearrangement uses TRBV6-5 and TRBJ1-1; no reliable D call. Trimming shortened V by 2 bases and J by 13 bases, and 11 bases separated the two germline ends. The CDR3 spans 11 residues. Germline CDR1 is MNHEY and CDR2 is SVGAGI. CDR3 residues: CASSYGVTGFF. The CDR3, as DNA: TGTGCCAGCAGTTACGGGGTGACGGGTTTCTTT.

V usage is TRBV15 and J usage is TRBJ2-3; 10 bases fit TRBD2. CDR3 size: 18 residues. CDR1 and CDR2 (germline): LNHNV, YYDKDF (reference sequence). The junction had 11 bases not matched to a gene; V was cut back by 5 bases and J by 0 bases. Here the CDR3 DNA reads TGTGCCACCAGCGACCCCGTGGGTAGCGGGGGGAGCACAGATACGCAGTATTTT. This sequence encodes CATSDPVGSGGSTDTQYF.

The rearrangement joins TRBV12-3 or TRBV12-4 to TRBJ2-7; TRBD2 matches at 9 bases. Trimming cost V 7 bases and J 1 base; bases outside gene matches: 5. The CDR3 sequence is 14 residues long. CDR3 sequence (DNA): TGTGCCAGCAACGTAGCGGGAGTGTCCTACGAGCAGTACTTC. It codes for CASNVAGVSYEQYF.